These T cell receptor beta chains were read from a single sample in a study of blood T cell repertoires in COVID-19. Produced via immunoSEQ multiplex PCR; TCRdb's table is partial and in-frame only. Of about 120,000 clones listed, approximately 85% are singletons. Material for sequencing was peripheral blood. The receptor source for this set is a man of 80 years or more with active or convalescent COVID-19. Each CDR3 is given with its conserved first and last residue. D genes are given only for firm matches. Expanded clones are given a class, and other clones once, few, many or no size at all.

abundance	v_gene	d_gene	j_gene	CDR3nt	CDR3aa
.	TRBV19	TRBD1	TRBJ1-5	TGTGCCAGTAGTTCTGACTGGACAGGGGGCAATCAGCCCCAGCATTTT	CASSSDWTGGNQPQHF
.	TRBV28	.	TRBJ1-4	TGTGCCAGCAGTTTCCAGACGGCCGAGAGGGAAAAACTGTTTTTT	CASSFQTAEREKLFF
.	TRBV6-5	.	TRBJ1-5	TGTGCCAGCAGTCCGATCGGGGGATGGCAGCCCCAGCATTTT	CASSPIGGWQPQHF
.	TRBV19	TRBD1	TRBJ2-5	TGTGCCAGTAGTCAGGGACAGGGCCCTGAGACCCAGTACTTC	CASSQGQGPETQYF
.	TRBV30	TRBD1	TRBJ1-2	TGTGCCTGGAGTGCCGGGACAGGGGGCTATGGCTACACCTTC	CAWSAGTGGYGYTF
once	TRBV28	TRBD2	TRBJ2-5	TGTGCCAGCAGTTCCCAGCGGGGGGGGGAGACCCAGTACTTC	CASSSQRGGETQYF
.	TRBV6-5	.	TRBJ1-2	TGTGCCAGCAGTTACTCAGGACAAATAAGAGGCTACACCTTC	CASSYSGQIRGYTF
.	TRBV12-3/TRBV12-4	TRBD1	TRBJ2-5	TGTGCCAGCAGTCGGGACAGCCAAGAGACCCAGTACTTC	CASSRDSQETQYF
.	TRBV11-2	.	TRBJ2-1	TGTGCCAGCAGCTTAGCGGGAGCGTACAATGAGCAGTTCTTC	CASSLAGAYNEQFF
.	TRBV30	TRBD1	TRBJ2-6	TGTGCCTGGAGTGTACGTGGACAGGGGATTGATGGGGCCAACGTCCTGACTTTC	CAWSVRGQGIDGANVLTF
.	TRBV29-1	TRBD2	TRBJ2-5	TGCAGCGTTGGACTAGCGGCGGGGGAGACCCAGTACTTC	CSVGLAAGETQYF
few	TRBV5-1	.	TRBJ2-1	TGCGCCAGCAGCGAGGGGGTCCGAGAGGAGCAGTTCTTC	CASSEGVREEQFF
.	TRBV12-3/TRBV12-4	.	TRBJ1-5	TGTGCCAGCAGTTTATCCAGGAATCAGCCCCAGCATTTT	CASSLSRNQPQHF
once	TRBV5-1	.	TRBJ2-5	TGCGCCAGCAGCTTGGCGACAGACGGTCAAGAGACCCAGTACTTC	CASSLATDGQETQYF
once	TRBV7-6	TRBD1	TRBJ1-4	TGTGCCAGCAGCCGGTCAGGGGGTGAAAAACTGTTTTTT	CASSRSGGEKLFF
.	TRBV19	.	TRBJ2-3	TGTGCCAGTAGTCATCCGGGACTGGCCACAGATACGCAGTATTTT	CASSHPGLATDTQYF
.	TRBV18	.	TRBJ2-7	TGTGCCAGCTCACCACCGGCAGGGTCGGGCGAGCAGTACTTC	CASSPPAGSGEQYF
once	TRBV18	TRBD2	TRBJ2-5	TGTGCCAGCTCACCGCGGACTAGCGGGGGACAAGAGACCCAGTACTTC	CASSPRTSGGQETQYF
.	TRBV4-3	.	TRBJ2-2	TGCGCCAGCAGCCAAGTAGGCGGGAACACCGGGGAGCTGTTTTTT	CASSQVGGNTGELFF
.	TRBV30	.	TRBJ1-2	TGTGCCTGGAGTGTAACCCGGGGTGCGTTCACTTCTTCGGGCTATGGCTACACCTTC	CAWSVTRGAFTSSGYGYTF
.	TRBV19	.	TRBJ1-2	TGTGCCAGTAGTGTCCAGGGGCGTGGGGTTGGCTACACCTTC	CASSVQGRGVGYTF
.	TRBV6-5	.	TRBJ1-6	TGTGCCAGCAGTTACGGGGGGAACTCCTATAATTCACCCCTCCACTTT	CASSYGGNSYNSPLHF
.	TRBV6-5	TRBD2	TRBJ2-3	TGTGCCAGCAGTCTTGGACTAGCTGGAGATACGCAGTATTTT	CASSLGLAGDTQYF
.	TRBV28	.	TRBJ2-1	TGTGCCAGCAGTTCCCCGGGACACGGGAACAATGAGCAGTTCTTC	CASSSPGHGNNEQFF
.	TRBV10-3	.	TRBJ2-3	TGTGCCATCGGGAGAACAGATACGCAGTATTTT	CAIGRTDTQYF
.	TRBV28	.	TRBJ1-2	TGTGCCAGCAGTCCCGGGGGTAACTATGGCTACACCTTC	CASSPGGNYGYTF
.	TRBV7-2	.	TRBJ2-3	TGTGCCAGCGACCGACCTGACTGGGTGGTGGCAGATACGCAGTATTTT	CASDRPDWVVADTQYF
.	TRBV7-9	TRBD1	TRBJ1-1	TGTGCCAGCAGCCCGGGACAGGCCAGCCCGAGGGCTTTCTTT	CASSPGQASPRAFF
.	TRBV6-5	TRBD1	TRBJ1-2	TGTGCCAGCAGTTACTCGGGACAGGGGAATGGCTACACCTTC	CASSYSGQGNGYTF
.	TRBV6-1	.	TRBJ1-5	TGTGCCAGCAGTGTCGGGGGGGGCCCACCGACCCCATGGGCCCAGCATTTT	CASSVGGGPPTPWAQHF
.	TRBV5-4	TRBD1	TRBJ2-2	TGTGCCAGCAGCTCAGGGGGTTACACCGGGGAGCTGTTTTTT	CASSSGGYTGELFF
once	TRBV11-3	TRBD1	TRBJ2-3	TGTGCCAGCAGCTCGGGACAGGGCAACCTGGGTTATACGCAGTATTTT	CASSSGQGNLGYTQYF
.	TRBV30	TRBD1	TRBJ1-6	TGTGCCTTACGGGACAGCTACTATAATTCACCCCTCCACTTT	CALRDSYYNSPLHF
once	TRBV7-2	.	TRBJ1-1	TGTGCCAGCAGCTTAGGGAGGCTGATGAACACTGAAGCTTTCTTT	CASSLGRLMNTEAFF
.	TRBV30	TRBD1	TRBJ1-5	TGTGCCTGGAGTGTACGGGACAGGGGACAGCCCCAGCATTTT	CAWSVRDRGQPQHF
.	TRBV6-5	.	TRBJ2-2	TGTGCCAGCACGCGCTCCCAAGCGACCGGGGAGCTGTTTTTT	CASTRSQATGELFF
.	TRBV5-1	TRBD1	TRBJ1-6	TGCGCCAGCAGCTCAGAACCACCGGGACAGGGTAGTTCACCCCTCCACTTT	CASSSEPPGQGSSPLHF
.	TRBV7-9	TRBD1	TRBJ2-1	TGTGCCAGCAGACCATTGACAGGGGAGAAGGACAATGAGCAGTTCTTC	CASRPLTGEKDNEQFF
.	TRBV18	.	TRBJ1-5	TGTGCCAGCTCTTTGGACAGAGATAGCAATCAGCCCCAGCATTTT	CASSLDRDSNQPQHF
once	TRBV7-3	TRBD1	TRBJ1-5	TGTGCCAACAGCTTGGGACAGGGATGGCCCCAGCATTTT	CANSLGQGWPQHF
.	TRBV29-1	TRBD1	TRBJ2-1	TGCAGCGTTGTTCCTTTCGGACAGGGATACAATGAGCAGTTCTTC	CSVVPFGQGYNEQFF
.	TRBV19	.	TRBJ1-5	TGTGCCAGTAGTATCCTTCCACGGGGTCAGCCCCAGCATTTT	CASSILPRGQPQHF
.	TRBV18	.	TRBJ1-1	TGTGCCAGCTCACCACAAGGGGCGAACACTGAAGCTTTCTTT	CASSPQGANTEAFF
.	TRBV28	.	TRBJ2-5	TGTGCCAGCATTCTACGCGACAAAGAGACCCAGTACTTC	CASILRDKETQYF
.	TRBV19	.	TRBJ1-1	TGTGCCAGTACCTCGAGGAGGACCGCCGCATCAAAAGCTTTCTTT	CASTSRRTAASKAFF
.	TRBV18	.	TRBJ2-2	TGTGCCAGCTTCGGCGACTTCAACACCGGGGAGCTGTTTTTT	CASFGDFNTGELFF
.	TRBV27	TRBD1	TRBJ2-1	TGTGCCAGCGCGGGACAGGGGAGGGATGAGCAGTTCTTC	CASAGQGRDEQFF
.	TRBV27	TRBD1	TRBJ2-6	TGTGCCAGCAGTTCATGGGACAGGGGACTCTCTGGGGCCAACGTCCTGACTTTC	CASSSWDRGLSGANVLTF
.	TRBV5-1	.	TRBJ1-1	TGCGCCAGCAGCTTGGGTAGACAGCCTTCCGTCTCCGAAGCTTTCTTT	CASSLGRQPSVSEAFF
.	TRBV27	.	TRBJ2-3	TGTGCCAGCAGTTTGAGGCAGGGGAGAACAGATACGCAGTATTTT	CASSLRQGRTDTQYF
.	TRBV14	TRBD1	TRBJ2-7	TGTGCCAGCAGCCTATCGGGTACAGGGGGCCCAAAGCAGTACTTC	CASSLSGTGGPKQYF
.	TRBV19	.	TRBJ1-1	TGTGCCAGTAACCCCGGGGGAATGAACACTGAAGCTTTCTTT	CASNPGGMNTEAFF